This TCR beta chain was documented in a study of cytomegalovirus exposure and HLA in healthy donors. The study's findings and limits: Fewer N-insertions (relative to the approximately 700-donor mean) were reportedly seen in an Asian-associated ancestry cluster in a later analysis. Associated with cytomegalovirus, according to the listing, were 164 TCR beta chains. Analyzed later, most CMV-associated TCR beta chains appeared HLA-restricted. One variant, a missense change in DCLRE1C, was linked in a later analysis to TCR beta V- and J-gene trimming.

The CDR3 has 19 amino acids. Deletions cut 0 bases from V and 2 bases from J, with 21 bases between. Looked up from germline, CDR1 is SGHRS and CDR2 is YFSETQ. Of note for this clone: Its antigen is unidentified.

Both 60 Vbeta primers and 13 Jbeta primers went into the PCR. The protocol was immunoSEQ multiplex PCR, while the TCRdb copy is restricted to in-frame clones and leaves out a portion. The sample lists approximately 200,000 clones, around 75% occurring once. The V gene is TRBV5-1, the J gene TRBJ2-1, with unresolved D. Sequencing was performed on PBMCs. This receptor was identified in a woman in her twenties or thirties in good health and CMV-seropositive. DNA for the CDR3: TGCGCCAGCAGCTTGGAGGCCCGTGAGGTGGCTACTCCCTACAATGAGCAGTTCTTC. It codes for CASSLEAREVATPYNEQFF.